A single sample is the source of the 6 T cell receptor beta chains below, sequenced in a study of blood T cell repertoires in COVID-19. The repertoire was sequenced with immunoSEQ multiplex PCR; TCRdb's copy has only in-frame clones and lacks some. Here the sample spans roughly 290,000 clones, around 88% being singletons. Source material: peripheral blood. These receptors were collected from a woman aged 25-40 years who had recovered from COVID-19.

The rearrangement links TRBV7-9 to TRBJ2-7; TRBD1 is a possible D gene (6 bases). Between the trimmed V and J ends, which lost 6 bases and 3 bases, there was a span of 12 bases. CDR1 is SEHNR and CDR2 is FQNEAQ in the germline V gene (reference sequence). This CDR3 spans 13 amino acids. In DNA form, the CDR3 reads TGTGCCAGCAGTCGCCAGGGGATCTACGAGCAGTACTTC. Protein: CASSRQGIYEQYF.

V is TRBV5-6 and J is TRBJ2-3; a possible D gene is TRBD1 (6 bases). CDR1 and CDR2 (germline): SGHDT, YYEEEE. The CDR3 runs 14 residues. V was clipped by 2 bases and J by 2 bases, with 9 bases between them. CDR3 nucleotides: TGTGCCAGCAGCTTAACAGGGTTCACAGATACGCAGTATTTT. Its translation: CASSLTGFTDTQYF.

The rearrangement joins TRBV28 to TRBJ2-5; 7 bases are shared with TRBD2. Germline-derived CDR1 and CDR2 are MDHEN and SYDVKM. V gave up 2 bases and J gave up 4 bases; unmatched junction bases: 7. This CDR3 comprises 15 residues. In DNA, the CDR3 is TGTGCCAGCAGTTTAAAGCTAGCGGCGAGAGAGACCCAGTACTTC. Protein sequence: CASSLKLAARETQYF.

The V gene is TRBV21-1, the J gene TRBJ2-1; the table's D call, TRBD1, was not checked against the DNA. TRBV21-1 is a listed pseudogene. CDR3 length: 17 residues. CDR3 nucleotides: TGTGCCAGCAGCCAAAAGATCTATACAGGCCCTCGGAATGAGCAGTTCTTC. It translates to CASSQKIYTGPRNEQFF.

The rearrangement joins TRBV2 to TRBJ1-4; D gene uncertain. This CDR3 has 14 residues. V lost 6 bases and J lost 2, with 10 bases in between. The germline CDR1 and CDR2 sequences are SNHLY and FYNNEI. CDR3 coding DNA: TGTGCCAGCAGCGACGGGAGGACTAATGAAAAACTGTTTTTT. Encoded protein: CASSDGRTNEKLFF. Combining the CDR3 with reference TRBV2 and TRBJ1-4 gives the whole variable domain EPEVTQTPSHQVTQMGQEVILRCVPISNHLYFYWYRQILGQKVEFLVSFYNNEISEKSEIFDDQFSVERPDGSNFTLKIRSTKLEDSAMYFCASSDGRTNEKLFFGSGTQLSVL.

The CDR3 DNA sequence: TGTGCCAGTAGTATGGGAGGGGGAACGGCCTACGAGCAGTACTTC. It specifies CASSMGGGTAYEQYF. V is TRBV19 and J is TRBJ2-7, with D perhaps TRBD2 (7 bases). CDR3 length equals 15 residues. V gave up 3 bases and J gave up 2 bases, with 14 bases separating them. Per germline, CDR1 LNHDA and CDR2 SQIVND (reference sequence).